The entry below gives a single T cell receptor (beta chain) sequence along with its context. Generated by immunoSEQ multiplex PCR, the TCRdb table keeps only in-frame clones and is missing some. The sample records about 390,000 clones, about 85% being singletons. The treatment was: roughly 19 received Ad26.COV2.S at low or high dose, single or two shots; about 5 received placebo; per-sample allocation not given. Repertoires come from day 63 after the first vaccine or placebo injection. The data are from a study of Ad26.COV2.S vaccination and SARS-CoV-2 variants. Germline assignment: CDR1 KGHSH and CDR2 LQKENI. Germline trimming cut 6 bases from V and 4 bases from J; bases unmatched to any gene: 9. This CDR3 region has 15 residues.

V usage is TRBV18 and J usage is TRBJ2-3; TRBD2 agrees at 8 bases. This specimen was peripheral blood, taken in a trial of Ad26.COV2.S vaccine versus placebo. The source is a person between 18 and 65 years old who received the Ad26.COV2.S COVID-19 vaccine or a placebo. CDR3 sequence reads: CASSPTGGMPDTQYF. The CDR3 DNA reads TGTGCCAGCTCCCCAACGGGGGGGATGCCAGATACGCAGTATTTT.